A single sample gave rise to the 30 T cell receptor beta chains below, sequenced in a study of T cell responses to AZD1222 COVID-19 vaccine. The data were produced by immunoSEQ multiplex PCR, yet TCRdb's version contains in-frame clones alone and is incomplete. The table records about 130,000 clones, 70% to 90% of them present only once. Material: peripheral blood, obtained on day 0 of AZD1222 vaccination. These receptors originate from an adult in good health.

The chain joins TRBV3-1 (or the pseudogene TRBV3-2) to TRBJ2-1; the match to TRBD2 covers 9 bases. V was clipped by 1 base and J by 8 bases; unmatched bases: 6. The CDR3 contains 15 residues. Germline lookup yields CDR1 LGHDT and CDR2 YNNKEL (reference sequence). The CDR3, as DNA: TGTGCCAGCAGCCAAGGGCGGGGGGGCCGGTATGAGCAGTTCTTC. Amino acid sequence: CASSQGRGGRYEQFF.

V gene TRBV7-7 combines with J gene TRBJ1-4; possibly TRBD1 for D (5 bases). This CDR3 region has 13 residues. The ends were cut back, 6 bases at V and 4 bases at J, with 9 bases in the middle. Germline CDR1 and CDR2: SSHAT and FNYEAQ (reference sequence). In DNA, the CDR3 is TGTGCCAGCAGTAGGGGCTTTAATGAAAAACTGTTTTTT. The encoded protein is CASSRGFNEKLFF.

This clone occurred many times. V gene TRBV6-5 combines with J gene TRBJ1-1; a weak D match, TRBD1 (5 bases). Germline values: CDR1 MNHEY, CDR2 SVGAGI. This CDR3 spans 14 amino acids. V lost 6 bases and J 3 bases, leaving 14 bases between the germline ends. CDR3 bases: TGTGCCAGCAGGGCGGGACCTTCGCACACTGAAGCTTTCTTT. Protein sequence: CASRAGPSHTEAFF.

This chain connects TRBV5-5 to TRBJ2-2, with D possibly called TRBD1 or TRBD2 (5 bases each). Trimming stripped 2 bases from V and 2 bases from J, with 13 bases between. The V gene's germline CDR1 is SGHKS and CDR2 YYEKEE (reference sequence). The CDR3 length is 16 residues. CDR3 residues: CASSFVMGENTGELFF. CDR3 in DNA: TGTGCCAGCAGCTTCGTAATGGGGGAAAACACCGGGGAGCTGTTTTTT.

This chain connects TRBV2 to TRBJ2-7, with 9 bases that match TRBD2. Germline-derived CDR1 and CDR2 are SNHLY and FYNNEI. There are 15 residues in the CDR3. Losses at the gene ends were 6 bases for V and 0 bases for J; bases not matched to a gene: 6. The CDR3 here is CASSVSGRVSYEQYF. Here the CDR3 DNA reads TGTGCCAGCAGCGTTAGCGGGAGAGTCTCCTACGAGCAGTACTTC.

The chain carries TRBV5-4 and TRBJ1-2; 10 nucleotides align to TRBD1. The CDR3 has 15 amino acids. V lost 5 bases and J lost 7; bases outside the gene matches: 11. Germline CDR1 and CDR2: SGHNT and YYREEE (reference sequence). CDR3: CASSWDRGGVGGYTF. CDR3 DNA: TGTGCCAGCAGTTGGGACAGGGGCGGTGTTGGTGGCTACACCTTC.

This clone was counted a few times. The chain joins TRBV5-6 to TRBJ1-1; D possibly corresponds to TRBD1 (5 bases). Germline V lookup: CDR1 SGHDT, CDR2 YYEEEE. This CDR3 is built from 13 residues. V was cut by 3 bases and J by 1 base, with 7 bases left in between. The CDR3 sequence is CASSWQGNTEAFF. DNA of the CDR3: TGTGCCAGCAGCTGGCAGGGGAACACTGAAGCTTTCTTT.

This chain connects TRBV5-8 to TRBJ1-1, with 12 bases identical to TRBD1. This CDR3 region has 14 residues. CDR1 and CDR2 from the germline V gene are SGHTS and YDEGEE. Germline trimming cut 4 bases from V and 5 bases from J; bases unmatched to any gene: 3. The CDR3 DNA sequence: TGTGCCAGCAGCCTGGGACAGGGGGCAACTGAAGCTTTCTTT. Amino acid sequence: CASSLGQGATEAFF.

The V gene is TRBV12-2, the J gene TRBJ2-1; TRBD2, the D gene given by the table, was not confirmed from the DNA. TRBV12-2 is recorded as a pseudogene. The CDR3 runs to 17 residues. The CDR3 DNA reads as TGTGCAAGTCGCTTAGTATTTCGACTAGCGAGAGACAATGAGCAGTTCTTC. This gives the protein CASRLVFRLARDNEQFF.

This chain joins TRBV30 and TRBJ1-1, with D perhaps matching TRBD1 (6 bases). The germline V and J ends were trimmed by 5 bases and 3 bases, with 13 bases remaining between them. This CDR3 spans 13 amino acids. Germline CDR1 is GTSNPN and CDR2 is SVGIG (reference sequence). CDR3 DNA: TGTGCCTGGGATATCGGACAGTACACTGAAGCTTTCTTT. It encodes CAWDIGQYTEAFF.

V and J are TRBV6-5 and TRBJ1-3; TRBD1 is a possible D gene (6 bases). The CDR3 has 15 residues. Germline values: CDR1 MNHEY, CDR2 SVGAGI. V shed 5 bases and J shed 4 bases, with 15 bases lying between them. In nucleotides, the CDR3 is TGTGCCAGCAGTCCCCTAGGGGGACGCGGAAACACCATATATTTT. This codes for CASSPLGGRGNTIYF.

The chain has TRBV19 and TRBJ1-2, with no clear D. Deletions cut 1 base from V and 2 bases from J, with 11 bases between. Per the germline V gene, CDR1 is LNHDA and CDR2 is SQIVND (reference sequence). CDR3 length equals 15 residues. DNA for the CDR3: TGTGCCAGTAGTATAGTCCCCTCAGTAAACTATGGCTACACCTTC. Translated, it gives CASSIVPSVNYGYTF.

V and J are TRBV5-6 and TRBJ1-5; TRBD1 matches at 9 bases. CDR1 SGHDT and CDR2 YYEEEE come from the germline V gene. Germline trimming cut 4 bases from V and 5 bases from J; bases unmatched to any gene: 4. The CDR3 is 14 residues long. The CDR3 nucleotides are TGTGCCAGCAGCCGGGACAGGGTACATCAGCCCCAGCATTTT. This sequence encodes CASSRDRVHQPQHF.

The chain uses TRBV3-1 (or the pseudogene TRBV3-2) and TRBJ1-3, with no clear D. The germline gives CDR1 LGHDT, CDR2 YNNKEL (reference sequence). CDR3 length: 14 amino acids. V lost 3 bases, J lost 0 bases, and 6 bases lay in between. The CDR3 region has the DNA TGTGCCAGCAGCCAGGACTCCTCTGGAAACACCATATATTTT. This codes for CASSQDSSGNTIYF.

This CDR3 reads CATADRENQPQHF. The DNA for the CDR3 is TGTGCCACCGCGGACAGGGAGAATCAGCCCCAGCATTTT. This chain connects TRBV10-3 to TRBJ1-5; the match to TRBD1 covers 8 bases. Germline V gene sequence: CDR1 ENHRY, CDR2 SYGVKD. CDR3 length equals 13 residues. Trimming took 10 bases from V and 4 from J; bases not matched to a gene: 6.

The gene calls are TRBV5-1 and TRBJ2-2; D perhaps matches TRBD1 (5 bases). V was clipped by 2 bases and J by 3 bases, with 8 bases between them. Germline loops: CDR1 SGHRS, CDR2 YFSETQ. This CDR3 is 14 amino acids long. The CDR3 loop reads CASSFGADTGELFF. The CDR3 coding sequence is TGCGCCAGCAGCTTTGGGGCAGACACCGGGGAGCTGTTTTTT.

The J gene is TRBJ1-2, the V gene TRBV12-3 or TRBV12-4; 12 bases line up with TRBD1. Losses at the gene ends were 7 bases for V and 8 bases for J; bases not matched to a gene: 5. The CDR3 totals 13 residues. The CDR3: CASNRGQGAGYTF. The CDR3 DNA sequence: TGTGCCAGCAACCGGGGACAGGGGGCAGGCTACACCTTC.

This clone was counted a single time. The V and J genes are TRBV7-2 and TRBJ2-1; TRBD1 is a possible D gene (6 bases). Germline-derived CDR1 and CDR2 are SGHTA and FQGNSA. The CDR3 length is 15 residues. V lost 5 bases, J lost 9 bases, and 20 bases lay in between. The CDR3 nucleotides are TGTGCCAGCAGCCCCCGGACAGAGTGGCGGTCTGAGCAGTTCTTC. This codes for CASSPRTEWRSEQFF. Filled out from reference TRBV7-2 and TRBJ2-1, the complete variable domain reads GAGVSQSPSNKVTEKGKDVELRCDPISGHTALYWYRQSLGQGLEFLIYFQGNSAPDKSGLPSDRFSAERTGGSVSTLTIQRTQQEDSAVYLCASSPRTEWRSEQFFGPGTRLTVL.

V is TRBV3-1 (or the pseudogene TRBV3-2) and J is TRBJ2-1; D ambiguous. V shed 0 bases and J shed 3 bases, with 12 bases lying between them. This CDR3 has 16 residues. Per germline, CDR1 LGHDT and CDR2 YNNKEL (reference sequence). Written as DNA, the CDR3 is TGTGCCAGCAGCCAAGAGCGGCGGCGGCTCTACAATGAGCAGTTCTTC. Translated: CASSQERRRLYNEQFF.

The CDR3 sequence is CASSPGEKLFF. The CDR3 DNA sequence: TGTGCCAGCAGCCCCGGGGAAAAACTGTTTTTT. The chain carries TRBV6-5 and TRBJ1-4; D is unclear. The CDR3 has 11 residues. V was trimmed by 6 bases and J by 8 bases, leaving 7 bases between them. Germline CDR1 and CDR2: MNHEY and SVGAGI.

The chain recombines TRBV24-1 with TRBJ1-5; possible D gene TRBD1, 6 bases. Deletions cut 3 bases from V and 2 bases from J, with 13 bases between. Germline V gene lookup returns CDR1 KGHDR and CDR2 SFDVKD. There are 16 residues in the CDR3. The CDR3 DNA sequence: TGTGCCACCAGTGATGCGACAGGTTTGGGCAATCAGCCCCAGCATTTT. Translation: CATSDATGLGNQPQHF.

This chain connects TRBV9 to TRBJ1-2; D is perhaps TRBD1 (5 bases). Germline V gene data show CDR1 as SGDLS and CDR2 as YYNGEE. V lost 0 bases and J 4 bases, leaving 13 bases between the germline ends. This CDR3 region has 15 residues. Written as DNA, the CDR3 is TGTGCCAGCAGCGTAGCTACGGGGCAGACCTATGGCTACACCTTC. It codes for CASSVATGQTYGYTF.

V gene TRBV28 combines with J gene TRBJ1-5, with TRBD1 as a possible D gene (6 bases). The CDR3 has 13 residues. The ends were cut back, 7 bases at V and 5 bases at J, with 12 bases in the middle. The germline CDR1 and CDR2 sequences are MDHEN and SYDVKM. The CDR3 here is CASNTGKDQPQHF. CDR3 DNA: TGTGCCAGCAATACAGGGAAAGATCAGCCCCAGCATTTT.

In the case of this clone: At one end, the junction sequence differs from germline, possibly due to a read error. The chain combines TRBV6-1 with TRBJ1-2, with 10 bases lining up with TRBD1. The CDR3 extends over 14 amino acids. Germline V gives CDR1 MNHNS, CDR2 SASEGT. CDR3 in amino acids: CASREGQGVLGYTF. As DNA, the CDR3 is TGTGCCAGCAGAGAAGGACAGGGGGTCTTAGGCTACACCTTC.

The J gene is TRBJ1-5, the V gene TRBV6-1; D is possibly TRBD1 (6 bases). The CDR3 is made up of 17 amino acids. In germline, CDR1 is MNHNS, CDR2 SASEGT. Trimming shortened V by 4 bases and J by 6 bases, and 22 bases separated the two germline ends. CDR3 nucleotides: TGTGCCAGCAGTGGCACTCTTTTACAGGGAGTGGGTCAGCCCCAGCATTTT. Residues: CASSGTLLQGVGQPQHF.

The chain has TRBV28 and TRBJ1-6; D unclear. Germline V gene data show CDR1 as MDHEN and CDR2 as SYDVKM. The CDR3 runs to 14 residues. V lost 1 base to trimming and J lost 7 bases, with 8 bases between them. CDR3 nucleotide sequence: TGTGCCAGCAGTTTATCTAGGTCAAATTCACCCCTCCACTTT. Translation gives CASSLSRSNSPLHF.

V usage is TRBV27 and J usage is TRBJ2-7, with 10 nucleotides matching TRBD2. Germline V CDR1 and CDR2: MNHEY, SMNVEV (reference sequence). This CDR3 is built from 15 residues. Unmatched junction bases numbered 4, after V lost 5 bases and J lost 0 bases. CDR3 nucleotides: TGTGCCAGCAGTGCAGCGGGGGGGAGCTCCTACGAGCAGTACTTC. This codes for CASSAAGGSSYEQYF.

The genes are TRBV4-3 and TRBJ1-5; no clear D gene. There are 19 residues in the CDR3. The germline gives CDR1 LGHNA, CDR2 YSLEER. Trimming pared 0 bases from V and 7 bases from J, leaving 25 bases between. The CDR3 sequence: CASSQDPPRPVGFHQPQHF. The CDR3, as DNA: TGCGCCAGCAGCCAAGATCCCCCCCGACCCGTAGGTTTTCACCAGCCCCAGCATTTT.

The V gene is TRBV7-2, the J gene TRBJ2-7; D possibly corresponds to TRBD2 (5 bases). Between the trimmed V and J ends, which lost 3 bases and 4 bases, there was a span of 16 bases. CDR3 size: 15 residues. Looked up from germline, CDR1 is SGHTA and CDR2 is FQGNSA. The chain's CDR3 is CASSFRRGSLYEQYF. In nucleotides, the CDR3 is TGTGCCAGCAGCTTTAGGAGAGGGTCTTTGTACGAGCAGTACTTC.

The rearrangement links TRBV6-5 to TRBJ1-6; D is uncertain. The germline V gene has CDR1 MNHEY and CDR2 SVGAGI. V shed 5 bases and J shed 9 bases, with 17 bases lying between them. This CDR3 spans 15 amino acids. The CDR3 DNA reads TGTGCCAGCAGTAGAATCCAGGAGGTGTCTTCACCCCTCCACTTT. Residues: CASSRIQEVSSPLHF.